This T cell receptor (beta chain) was sequenced in a study of cytomegalovirus exposure and HLA in healthy donors. CDR3 size: 15 residues. CDR1 SNHLY and CDR2 FYNNEI come from the germline V gene. The V gene lost 2 bases and the J gene lost 7 bases, with 15 bases spanning the gap. Some clones are missing from TCRdb's copy, which holds only in-frame ones; the method was immunoSEQ multiplex PCR. The data hold about 73,000 clones, with roughly 96% observed a single time. The TCR was taken from a young man in good health and CMV-seronegative. The sample consisted of PBMCs. The rearrangement links TRBV2 to TRBJ2-1; D may be TRBD1 (5 bases). The DNA of the CDR3 is TGTGCCAGCAGTGAACAAGGTCAGGGATCGAATGAGCAGTTCTTC. Translating gives CASSEQGQGSNEQFF.